The subject of this entry is one T cell receptor (beta chain). What it recognizes is unknown. This entry is derived from a study of T cell responses to AZD1222 COVID-19 vaccine. Overall study results and limits: The sample set comprised mostly white British donors with more females, and clonal diversity was possibly underestimated. Recipients of AZD1222 seropositive at baseline numbered only 6 or 7.

This CDR3 contains 14 residues. Germline V CDR1 and CDR2: SQVTM, ANQGSEA. V was pared by 1 base and J by 4 bases, with 4 bases of the junction left unmatched. Measured with immunoSEQ multiplex PCR; TCRdb has only the in-frame clones, and not every one. The profile shows about 120,000 clones, approximately 91% of them singletons. The material was peripheral blood, obtained on day 0 of AZD1222 vaccination. This TCR derives from an adult in good health. The chain recombines TRBV29-1 with TRBJ1-2; 9 bases map to TRBD1. CDR3 coding DNA: TGCAGCGTTGAAGCCCGGACAGGGGTCTATGGCTACACCTTC. This sequence encodes CSVEARTGVYGYTF.